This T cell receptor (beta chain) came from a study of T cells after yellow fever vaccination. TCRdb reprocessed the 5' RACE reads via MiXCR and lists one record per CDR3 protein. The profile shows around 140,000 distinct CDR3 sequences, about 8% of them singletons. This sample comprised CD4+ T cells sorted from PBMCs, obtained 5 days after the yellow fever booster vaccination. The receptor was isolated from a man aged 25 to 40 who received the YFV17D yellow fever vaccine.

The CDR3 protein is CASSLDLRAPLSDYGYTF. The CDR3 nucleotides read TGCGCCAGCAGCTTGGACCTTCGGGCTCCACTATCGGACTATGGCTACACCTTC. The rearrangement links TRBV5-1 to TRBJ1-2; no clear D gene. Germline lookup yields CDR1 SGHRS and CDR2 YFSETQ. Trimming pared 0 bases from V and 3 bases from J, leaving 21 bases between. The CDR3 is 18 amino acids. The variable domain in full, completed from reference TRBV5-1 and TRBJ1-2, reads KAGVTQTPRYLIKTRGQQVTLSCSPISGHRSVSWYQQTPGQGLQFLFEYFSETQRNKGNFPGRFSGRQFSNSRSEMNVSTLELGDSALYLCASSLDLRAPLSDYGYTFGSGTRLTVV.